These T cell receptor beta chains were read from a single sample in a study of HIV-infected patients and healthy controls. TCRdb fed the 5' RACE reads into MiXCR, producing one record per CDR3 protein. Found here are some 70,000 distinct CDR3 sequences, less than 20% of them singletons; the top ten hold 1.4% to 1.5%. Sequencing was done on a sample of CD4+ T cells from blood. These receptor sequences come from a human donor in good health. Each CDR3 is given with its conserved first and last residue. D genes are given only for firm matches. Only part of the rows carry a size: once, few, many, or a class if the clone is expanded.

clone size: -; J gene: TRBJ1-5; V gene: TRBV18; D gene: -; CDR3 DNA: TGTGCCAGCTCACCTCAGGGGAGGGGCAATCAGCCCCAGCATTTT; CDR3 protein: CASSPQGRGNQPQHF
clone size: many; J gene: TRBJ2-3; V gene: TRBV20-1; D gene: TRBD2; CDR3 DNA: TGCAGTGCTGAACTAGCGGGAGCGAGCACAGATACGCAGTATTTT; CDR3 protein: CSAELAGASTDTQYF
clone size: -; J gene: TRBJ2-7; V gene: TRBV19; D gene: -; CDR3 DNA: TGTGCCAGTAGTATTCGGGACACCCCCGAGCAGTACTTC; CDR3 protein: CASSIRDTPEQYF
clone size: -; J gene: TRBJ1-1; V gene: TRBV27; D gene: -; CDR3 DNA: TGTGCCAGCAGTTTAAGGTCGGGGAGCACTGAAGCTTTCTTT; CDR3 protein: CASSLRSGSTEAFF
clone size: once; J gene: TRBJ2-1; V gene: TRBV7-8; D gene: TRBD2; CDR3 DNA: TGTGCCAGCAGCTTAGCTGTTTCTAGCGGGAGCTATGAGCAGTTCTTC; CDR3 protein: CASSLAVSSGSYEQFF
clone size: -; J gene: TRBJ2-7; V gene: TRBV6-5; D gene: -; CDR3 DNA: TGTGCCAGCAGTTACATGGGGGCGTCTTTCGAGCAGTACTTC; CDR3 protein: CASSYMGASFEQYF
clone size: few; J gene: TRBJ1-2; V gene: TRBV29-1; D gene: -; CDR3 DNA: -; CDR3 protein: CSVEVATGNTRRF
clone size: many; J gene: TRBJ2-5; V gene: TRBV18; D gene: -; CDR3 DNA: TGTGCCAGCTCACCCCTACCAAATACAGGACGCCACCAAGAGACCCAGTACTTC; CDR3 protein: CASSPLPNTGRHQETQYF
clone size: few; J gene: TRBJ2-5; V gene: TRBV20-1; D gene: TRBD2; CDR3 DNA: TGCAGTGCTAGAGATCAGGATTTGAGACTAGCGGGAGAGACCCAGTACTTC; CDR3 protein: CSARDQDLRLAGETQYF
clone size: -; J gene: TRBJ1-5; V gene: TRBV7-2; D gene: -; CDR3 DNA: TGTGCCAGCAGCTCCGGGTATCAGCCCCAGCATTTT; CDR3 protein: CASSSGYQPQHF
clone size: -; J gene: TRBJ2-1; V gene: TRBV29-1; D gene: -; CDR3 DNA: TGCAGCGACCTATACAATGAGCAGTTCTTC; CDR3 protein: CSDLYNEQFF
clone size: few; J gene: TRBJ1-5; V gene: TRBV7-2; D gene: -; CDR3 DNA: TGTGCCAGCAGCTCCCGAGGAGGGCCAGAGGGGCAGCCCCAGCATTTT; CDR3 protein: CASSSRGGPEGQPQHF
clone size: many; J gene: TRBJ2-3; V gene: TRBV20-1; D gene: -; CDR3 DNA: TGCAGTGCTAGAATTTCAGGGGTGGATACGCAGTATTTT; CDR3 protein: CSARISGVDTQYF
clone size: -; J gene: TRBJ1-2; V gene: TRBV11-2; D gene: -; CDR3 DNA: TGTGCCAGCAGCTTAGCCCTGCACAGGAACTATGGCTACACCTTC; CDR3 protein: CASSLALHRNYGYTF
clone size: -; J gene: TRBJ2-2; V gene: TRBV19; D gene: TRBD2; CDR3 DNA: TGTGCCAGTAGTATCTCAGCGGGAGGGCCTGTCGGGGAGCTGTTTTTT; CDR3 protein: CASSISAGGPVGELFF
clone size: -; J gene: TRBJ1-5; V gene: TRBV7-9; D gene: TRBD1; CDR3 DNA: TGTGCCAGCAGCTTAGCTCCAGACAGGGAAAGGTTCAATCAGCCCCAGCATTTT; CDR3 protein: CASSLAPDRERFNQPQHF
clone size: few; J gene: TRBJ1-1; V gene: TRBV2; D gene: -; CDR3 DNA: TGTGCCAGCAGGGGGGACATGAACACTGAAGCTTTCTTT; CDR3 protein: CASRGDMNTEAFF
clone size: -; J gene: TRBJ1-1; V gene: TRBV18; D gene: -; CDR3 DNA: TGTGCCAGCTCACCGGAACAGCCGTCTGGTAGGGCTGAAGCTTTCTTT; CDR3 protein: CASSPEQPSGRAEAFF
clone size: -; J gene: TRBJ1-2; V gene: TRBV27; D gene: -; CDR3 DNA: TGTGCCAGCAGAAAAACCTCTAACTATGGCTACACCTTC; CDR3 protein: CASRKTSNYGYTF
clone size: many; J gene: TRBJ2-7; V gene: TRBV4-1; D gene: TRBD2; CDR3 DNA: TGCGCCAGCAGCCGTCGACAGTTACGGGAGGGCCCCTACGAGCAGTACTTC; CDR3 protein: CASSRRQLREGPYEQYF
clone size: -; J gene: TRBJ1-1; V gene: TRBV10-3; D gene: TRBD1; CDR3 DNA: TGTGCCACCCAGGGGGGCACAACGAACACTGAAGCTTTCTTT; CDR3 protein: CATQGGTTNTEAFF
clone size: -; J gene: TRBJ1-1; V gene: TRBV4-3; D gene: -; CDR3 DNA: TGCGCCAGCAGCCGAAACCCAGGGATCACTGAAGCTTTCTTT; CDR3 protein: CASSRNPGITEAFF
clone size: -; J gene: TRBJ2-1; V gene: TRBV30; D gene: TRBD1; CDR3 DNA: TGTGCCTGGAGTCGGCGACAGGGCTCCAATGAGCAGTTCTTC; CDR3 protein: CAWSRRQGSNEQFF
clone size: few; J gene: TRBJ1-1; V gene: TRBV5-1; D gene: TRBD1; CDR3 DNA: TGCGCCAGCAGCTTGCACGGACAGGGCAGCACTGAAGCTTTCTTT; CDR3 protein: CASSLHGQGSTEAFF
clone size: -; J gene: TRBJ2-2; V gene: TRBV11-3; D gene: -; CDR3 DNA: TGTGCCAGCAGCTTACGGGTTATGAACACCGGGGAGCTGTTTTTT; CDR3 protein: CASSLRVMNTGELFF
clone size: few; J gene: TRBJ2-7; V gene: TRBV5-1; D gene: -; CDR3 DNA: TGCGCCAGCAGCTTGGAAGGGGCGCCCTCGTACTTC; CDR3 protein: CASSLEGAPSYF
clone size: -; J gene: TRBJ2-3; V gene: TRBV24-1; D gene: TRBD1; CDR3 DNA: TGTGCCACCCAGGGATCGGACAGGTGGACAGATACGCAGTATTTT; CDR3 protein: CATQGSDRWTDTQYF
clone size: -; J gene: TRBJ1-1; V gene: TRBV12-3/TRBV12-4; D gene: -; CDR3 DNA: TGTGCCAGCAGTTTCCGACGACTCTCCCACACAACTGAAGCTTTCTTT; CDR3 protein: CASSFRRLSHTTEAFF
clone size: -; J gene: TRBJ2-3; V gene: TRBV5-1; D gene: -; CDR3 DNA: TGCGCCAGCAGCTTGGAAGCAGCAGATACGCAGTATTTT; CDR3 protein: CASSLEAADTQYF
clone size: -; J gene: TRBJ1-2; V gene: TRBV18; D gene: TRBD1; CDR3 DNA: TGTGCCAGCTCACCTTCGGACAGGGGGCAGGGAGGCTACACCTTC; CDR3 protein: CASSPSDRGQGGYTF
clone size: -; J gene: TRBJ2-1; V gene: TRBV4-1; D gene: -; CDR3 DNA: TGCGCCAGCAGCCAAGAGGATGGGCATAATGAGCAGTTCTTC; CDR3 protein: CASSQEDGHNEQFF
clone size: -; J gene: TRBJ2-3; V gene: TRBV18; D gene: TRBD2; CDR3 DNA: TGTGCCAGCTCACCAGCGGGGGGCAGCGCAGATACGCAGTATTTT; CDR3 protein: CASSPAGGSADTQYF
clone size: once; J gene: TRBJ1-4; V gene: TRBV7-2; D gene: -; CDR3 DNA: TGTGCCAGCAGCTTAATGGGATTTGCAACTAATGAAAAACTGTTTTTT; CDR3 protein: CASSLMGFATNEKLFF
clone size: -; J gene: TRBJ2-7; V gene: TRBV11-2; D gene: -; CDR3 DNA: TGTGCCAGCAGCTCCGGTGTGGCGACTGGTAACGAGCAGTACTTC; CDR3 protein: CASSSGVATGNEQYF
clone size: few; J gene: TRBJ1-1; V gene: TRBV5-5; D gene: -; CDR3 DNA: TGTGCCAGCAGCTTTCAACACGGGGGTAGCACTGAAGCTTTCTTT; CDR3 protein: CASSFQHGGSTEAFF
clone size: many; J gene: TRBJ2-3; V gene: TRBV18; D gene: -; CDR3 DNA: TGTGCCAGCTCACCACCCAGCACAGATACGCAGTATTTT; CDR3 protein: CASSPPSTDTQYF
clone size: many; J gene: TRBJ1-1; V gene: TRBV18; D gene: -; CDR3 DNA: TGTGCCAGCTCACCACCGGCGGGTAACACTGAAGCTTTCTTT; CDR3 protein: CASSPPAGNTEAFF
clone size: many; J gene: TRBJ1-5; V gene: TRBV5-5; D gene: -; CDR3 DNA: TGTGCCAGCAGCTTCTCGGGTTTTAATCAGCCCCAGCATTTT; CDR3 protein: CASSFSGFNQPQHF
clone size: few; J gene: TRBJ1-4; V gene: TRBV4-1; D gene: -; CDR3 DNA: TGCGCCAGCAGCCATTCTCAGGCGGAAAAACTGTTTTTT; CDR3 protein: CASSHSQAEKLFF
clone size: -; J gene: TRBJ2-1; V gene: TRBV12-3/TRBV12-4; D gene: TRBD2; CDR3 DNA: TGTGCCAGCAGCTCCGGGACTAGTTACAATGAGCAGTTCTTC; CDR3 protein: CASSSGTSYNEQFF
clone size: -; J gene: TRBJ2-3; V gene: TRBV20-1; D gene: -; CDR3 DNA: TGCAGTGCTAGAGGGCCCCGGGGCGCAGATACGCAGTATTTT; CDR3 protein: CSARGPRGADTQYF
clone size: many; J gene: TRBJ2-5; V gene: TRBV5-1; D gene: TRBD1; CDR3 DNA: TGCGCCAGCAGCCCGGGACAGCCCCAAGAGACCCAGTACTTC; CDR3 protein: CASSPGQPQETQYF
clone size: few; J gene: TRBJ2-5; V gene: TRBV9; D gene: -; CDR3 DNA: TGTGCCAGCAGCGTAGGCGCGGGGTCGGCCACACAAGAGACCCAGTACTTC; CDR3 protein: CASSVGAGSATQETQYF
clone size: many; J gene: TRBJ2-7; V gene: TRBV20-1; D gene: TRBD1; CDR3 DNA: TGCAGTGCGAGCAATGTTGGGACAGGGGGCTACGAGCAGTACTTC; CDR3 protein: CSASNVGTGGYEQYF
clone size: -; J gene: TRBJ2-2; V gene: TRBV5-6; D gene: TRBD2; CDR3 DNA: TGTGCCAGCAGCTTGGTGAAAATAGCGGGAGTTAACACCGGGGAGCTGTTTTTT; CDR3 protein: CASSLVKIAGVNTGELFF